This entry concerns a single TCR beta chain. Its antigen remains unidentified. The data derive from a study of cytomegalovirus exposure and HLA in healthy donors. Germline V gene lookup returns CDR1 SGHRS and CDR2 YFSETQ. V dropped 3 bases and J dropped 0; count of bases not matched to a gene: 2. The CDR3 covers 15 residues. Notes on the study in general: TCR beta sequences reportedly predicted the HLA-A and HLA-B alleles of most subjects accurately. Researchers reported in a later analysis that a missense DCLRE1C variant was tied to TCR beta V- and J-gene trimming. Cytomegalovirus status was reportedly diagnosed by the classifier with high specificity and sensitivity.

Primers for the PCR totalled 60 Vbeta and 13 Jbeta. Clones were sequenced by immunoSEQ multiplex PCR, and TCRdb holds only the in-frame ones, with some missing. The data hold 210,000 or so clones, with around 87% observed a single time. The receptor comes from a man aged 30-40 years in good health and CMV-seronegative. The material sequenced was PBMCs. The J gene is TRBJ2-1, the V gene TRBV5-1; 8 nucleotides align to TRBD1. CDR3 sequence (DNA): TGCGCCAGCAGCTGGGGACAGGTCTCCTACAATGAGCAGTTCTTC. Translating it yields CASSWGQVSYNEQFF. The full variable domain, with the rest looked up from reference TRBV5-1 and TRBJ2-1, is KAGVTQTPRYLIKTRGQQVTLSCSPISGHRSVSWYQQTPGQGLQFLFEYFSETQRNKGNFPGRFSGRQFSNSRSEMNVSTLELGDSALYLCASSWGQVSYNEQFFGPGTRLTVL.